This TCR beta chain was captured in a study of blood T cells in healthy people across ages. A second PCR of about 7 to 12 cycles used a sample-barcoded 5' primer and a J-beta primer mix. One entry per CDR3 protein results from TCRdb running MiXCR on the 5' RACE reads. The table shows about 680,000 distinct CDR3 sequences, with approximately 50% occurring only once. The table lists this clonotype with a few counts. Germline CDR1 and CDR2: SQVTM and ANQGSEA. The CDR3 runs to 12 residues. V dropped 3 bases and J dropped 6 bases, with 11 bases sitting between them. This clonotype was sampled from a woman aged 55-69 years in good health. What was sequenced was blood. The V and J genes are TRBV29-1 and TRBJ2-5; D may be TRBD2 (6 bases). As DNA, the CDR3 is TGCAGCGTTGAGGTGGGGGGAAAGACCCAGTACTTC. Protein sequence: CSVEVGGKTQYF.